The 10 T cell receptor beta chains below were found in one sample sequenced in a study of T-cell reconstitution after alpha-beta-depleted transplantation in children. Using unique molecular identifiers, the investigators prepared the TCRbeta library. TCRdb recomputed calls from the PCR reads with MiXCR, one row per CDR3 protein. The profile shows 750,000 to 950,000 distinct CDR3 sequences, under 20% of them singletons. The specimen comprised PBMCs, mostly from graft donor cells, sampled 360 days after TCRalphabeta/CD19-depleted stem cell transplant. These receptors came from a male patient aged 10 to 17 who had a stem cell transplant for acute lymphoblastic leukemia, so the T cells may come from the graft donor.

V usage is TRBV20-1 and J usage is TRBJ1-2; 9 positions match TRBD1. This CDR3 comprises 16 residues. The germline CDR1 and CDR2 sequences are DFQATT and SNEGSKA (reference sequence). V shed 0 bases and J 6 bases; nucleotides not matched to a gene: 11. The CDR3 sequence is CSARENRGRMSDGYTF. The DNA for the CDR3 is TGCAGTGCTAGAGAAAACAGGGGGCGAATGTCTGATGGCTACACCTTC.

Regarding this clonotype: In this CDR3 the conserved last residue, phenylalanine or tryptophan, is missing, so a read error is likely. This chain links TRBV10-3 with TRBJ1-1; TRBD1 aligns across 7 bases. This CDR3 has 15 residues. Germline V gene sequence: CDR1 ENHRY, CDR2 SYGVKD. V shed 5 bases, J shed 4 bases, and the junction held 10 bases outside the gene matches. CDR3 nucleotide sequence: TGTGCCATCAGTCCGGGAGGGACAGTGGTCACTGAAGCTTTCTGT. Protein: CAISPGGTVVTEAFC.

The genes are TRBV12-3 or TRBV12-4 and TRBJ2-3, with TRBD2 identical over 13 bases. The CDR3 contains 19 residues. The V and J ends lost 3 bases and 3 bases, in that order; junction bases with no gene match: 12. CDR3 region: CASSLIDGTSGIRTDTQYF. In DNA, the CDR3 is TGTGCCAGCAGTTTGATCGACGGGACTAGCGGGATTAGGACAGATACGCAGTATTTT.

The V and J genes are TRBV25-1 and TRBJ2-3; maybe TRBD1 (5 bases). Germline values: CDR1 MGHDK, CDR2 SYGVNS. CDR3 length: 14 residues. V dropped 3 bases and J dropped 4 bases, with 11 bases sitting between them. This CDR3 is CASSDSQGADTQYF. The DNA of the CDR3 is TGTGCCAGCAGTGACAGTCAGGGCGCAGATACGCAGTATTTT.

This clonotype was seen a handful of times. This chain links TRBV19 with TRBJ2-7; D unresolved. Per germline, CDR1 LNHDA and CDR2 SQIVND (reference sequence). Trimming took off 3 bases at V and 0 bases at J, with 6 bases between the two ends. The CDR3 covers 13 residues. CDR3 DNA sequence: TGTGCCAGTAGTATGCAGAGCTCCTACGAGCAGTACTTC. Its protein is CASSMQSSYEQYF.

The V call is TRBV20-1, the J call TRBJ2-6; TRBD1 might be the D (6 bases). Trimming took off 0 bases at V and 0 bases at J, with 33 bases between the two ends. Per the germline V gene, CDR1 is DFQATT and CDR2 is SNEGSKA (reference sequence). CDR3 size: 24 residues. The CDR3 bases are TGCAGTGCTAGAGATAGGAGCTTGGTAGACAGGAGCTTGCAAGTCTCCTCTGGGGCCAACGTCCTGACTTTC. Residues: CSARDRSLVDRSLQVSSGANVLTF.

This clonotype was recorded many times. The chain uses TRBV20-1 and TRBJ2-1, with D maybe TRBD2 (6 bases). The CDR3 extends over 14 amino acids. Germline CDR1 and CDR2: DFQATT and SNEGSKA (reference sequence). V dropped 3 bases and J dropped 9 bases, with 18 bases sitting between them. The CDR3 coding sequence is TGCAGTGCTAGTCGTAAACGGGAGTTTGGTGAGCAGTTCTTC. It translates to CSASRKREFGEQFF.

The chain carries TRBV6-5 and TRBJ2-7, with 7 bases matching TRBD2. CDR1 MNHEY and CDR2 SVGAGI come from the germline V gene. The CDR3 extends over 15 amino acids. With V trimmed by 2 bases and J by 6 bases, 10 bases remained unmatched. The CDR3 DNA is TGTGCCAGCAGTTACACCGAAGTGGGACTACGCGAGCAGTACTTC. It is translated as CASSYTEVGLREQYF.

This chain uses TRBV12-3 or TRBV12-4 with TRBJ1-1; D remains unclear. The length of the CDR3 is 11 residues. V was clipped by 2 bases and J by 11 bases, with 9 bases between them. The CDR3 DNA reads TGTGCCAGCAGTTTAAAAATAGAGGCTTTCTTT. Translation gives CASSLKIEAFF.

This clonotype was picked up a small number of times. V is TRBV10-3 and J is TRBJ1-1; 8 nucleotides agree with TRBD1. The CDR3 has 13 residues. Germline V lookup: CDR1 ENHRY, CDR2 SYGVKD. V was pared by 10 bases and J by 10 bases, with 14 bases of the junction left unmatched. Here the CDR3 reads CATEGTGQTRAFF. The CDR3 coding sequence is TGTGCCACCGAAGGGACAGGTCAAACCCGAGCTTTCTTT.